The 27 T cell receptor beta chains given below trace back to one sample, sequenced in a study of molecular identifiers for immune sequencing clone quantification (dated by TCRdb to 2016 to 2019). Libraries were built with PCR. The listed sequencing device is Illumina HiSeq 4000. TCRdb handled the public reads itself, with Q25 trimming in fastp and clone calling in MiXCR, and kept productive beta chains. Entries that share a CDR3 protein sequence are merged under the most common genes and DNA. The sample profile shows just under 650,000 distinct CDR3 sequences; just under 20% of them were found once. Clones ranked in the top ten supply roughly 0.85% of the sample. The sample consisted of naive CD8+ T cells from blood, with Jurkat cell RNA spiked in. Reading the label with the study, this specimen's cell subset or site is: FACS-sorted CD8+CD4-CCR7+CD45RA+ naive T cells. These receptors all stem from a human donor in good health. Some libraries in this study had Jurkat cell RNA spiked in.

This clonotype has at least ten counts. The chain employs TRBV12-3 or TRBV12-4 and TRBJ2-2, with D hard to call. Trimming shortened V by 3 bases and J by 6 bases, and 17 bases separated the two germline ends. The CDR3 extends over 16 amino acids. The chain's CDR3 is CASSFVRHGSAGELFF. DNA for the CDR3: TGTGCCAGCAGTTTTGTAAGACATGGATCCGCCGGGGAGCTGTTTTTT.

This clonotype was found many times. The chain joins TRBV10-2 to TRBJ1-1; D gene unclear. Trimming took off 5 bases at V and 0 bases at J, with 7 bases between the two ends. CDR3 length: 13 amino acids. The germline V gene encodes CDR1 WSHSY and CDR2 SAAADI. The CDR3 sequence is CASSPYLNTEAFF. In DNA form, the CDR3 reads TGCGCCAGCAGTCCTTACCTGAACACTGAAGCTTTCTTT.

This clonotype was seen repeatedly, ten times or more. The genes are TRBV3-1 and TRBJ2-1; 10 positions agree with TRBD2. Germline assignment: CDR1 LGHDT and CDR2 YNNKEL (reference sequence). J lost 4 bases, V lost 1 base, and 4 bases had no gene match. CDR3 length: 16 residues. CDR3 residues: CASSQGPGLAYNEQFF. DNA for the CDR3: TGTGCCAGCAGCCAAGGCCCGGGACTAGCGTACAATGAGCAGTTCTTC.

There are a few counts of this clonotype. One junction end disagrees with the germline gene, perhaps due to a read error. V is TRBV18 and J is TRBJ1-5; tentative D call: TRBD1 (5 bases). The germline CDR1 and CDR2 sequences are KGHSH and LQKENI. The length of the CDR3 is 14 residues. The CDR3 DNA reads TGTGCCAGCTCACCAGAGGGGTTCGAGGACACTAGAACTTTT. Its protein is CASSPEGFEDTRTF.

A word on this clonotype: Possible read error: a much larger clone is one base away. V is TRBV6-5 and J is TRBJ1-2, with TRBD1 matching 7 bases. Germline loops: CDR1 MNHEY, CDR2 SVGAGI. The CDR3 has 15 residues. CDR3 in DNA: TGTGCCAGCAGCCAAACAGGGGTACTCCCCTATGGCAACACCTTC. The encoded protein is CASSQTGVLPYGNTF.

This clonotype came up many times. The genes are TRBV4-3 and TRBJ2-2, with TRBD2 as a possible D gene (5 bases). The CDR3 runs 15 residues. Germline-derived CDR1 and CDR2 are LGHNA and YSLEER. Trimming took off 0 bases at V and 5 bases at J, with 10 bases between the two ends. CDR3 residues: CASSQDGERTGELFF. The CDR3 bases are TGCGCCAGCAGCCAAGATGGAGAGCGGACCGGGGAGCTGTTTTTT.

This chain uses TRBV6-2 or TRBV6-3 with TRBJ1-5; D perhaps matches TRBD1 (6 bases). V lost 4 bases and J lost 0, with 22 bases in between. Per germline, CDR1 MNHEY and CDR2 SVGEGT. The CDR3 totals 19 residues. The CDR3 is CASSWPAGGGEGSNQPQHF. The DNA for the CDR3 is TGTGCCAGCAGTTGGCCCGCCGGGGGGGGCGAAGGTAGCAATCAGCCCCAGCATTTT.

The V and J genes are TRBV7-9 and TRBJ1-1; a possible D gene is TRBD1 (5 bases). The CDR3 totals 14 residues. The germline V gene has CDR1 SEHNR and CDR2 FQNEAQ (reference sequence). V lost 6 bases and J 0 bases, leaving 11 bases between the germline ends. The CDR3 DNA reads TGTGCCAGCAGACACGGGGCCATGAACACTGAAGCTTTCTTT. Translation: CASRHGAMNTEAFF.

Points on this clonotype: Given a much more abundant clone one base away, this may be a read error. In DNA form, the CDR3 reads TGTGCCGGCAGCTTCCACAGGGAGTTAACTAATGAAAAACTGTTTTTT. Its protein is CAGSFHRELTNEKLFF. The V gene is TRBV7-8, the J gene TRBJ1-4, with D maybe TRBD1 (6 bases). This CDR3 contains 16 residues. CDR1 SGHVS and CDR2 FQNEAQ come from the germline V gene. Together with reference TRBV7-8 and TRBJ1-4, the CDR3 gives the full variable domain: GAGVSQSPRYKVAKRGQDVALRCDPISGHVSLFWYQQALGQGPEFLTYFQNEAQLDKSGLPSDRFFAERPEGSVSTLKIQRTQQEDSAVYLCAGSFHRELTNEKLFFGSGTQLSVL.

The table lists this clonotype with many counts. The chain joins TRBV7-9 to TRBJ2-1, with D unclear. There are 13 residues in the CDR3. The germline V gene encodes CDR1 SEHNR and CDR2 FQNEAQ (reference sequence). The V end was cut by 4 bases, the J end by 6 bases, with 10 bases between. The CDR3: CASSSGPSNEQFF. As DNA, the CDR3 is TGTGCCAGCAGCTCTGGACCGAGCAATGAGCAGTTCTTC.

This clonotype was recorded many times. This rearrangement joins TRBV27 to TRBJ1-2; possible D gene TRBD1, 5 bases. Germline V gene data show CDR1 as MNHEY and CDR2 as SMNVEV (reference sequence). V lost 0 bases and J 8 bases, leaving 16 bases between the germline ends. The CDR3 extends over 15 amino acids. The CDR3, as DNA: TGTGCCAGCAGTTTATCGGATCGAGGGGTCTGGGGCTACACCTTC. Amino acids: CASSLSDRGVWGYTF.

This clonotype has ten or more counts. The chain couples TRBV3-1 to TRBJ1-5; D might be TRBD1 (5 bases). Germline V gives CDR1 LGHDT, CDR2 YNNKEL (reference sequence). The CDR3 has 16 residues. V gave up 0 bases and J gave up 1 base, with 10 bases separating them. The CDR3 region is CASSQDPGGSNQPQHF. The CDR3 DNA reads TGTGCCAGCAGCCAAGATCCCGGGGGGAGCAATCAGCCCCAGCATTTT.

In this sample, this clonotype turned up a few times. This chain uses TRBV6-2 or TRBV6-3 with TRBJ2-3; 7 bases line up with TRBD2. CDR1 and CDR2 (germline): MNHEY, SVGEGT. J lost 2 bases, V lost 4 bases, and 9 bases had no gene match. CDR3 length: 16 amino acids. DNA for the CDR3: TGTGCCAGCAGTTTGTTTATCGGGAGGAACACAGATACGCAGTATTTT. The encoded protein is CASSLFIGRNTDTQYF.

In its sample, this clonotype was seen many times. This sequence joins TRBV20-1 and TRBJ2-7, with 9 bases lining up with TRBD2. J gave up 5 bases and V 3 bases, and 2 bases lay outside the gene matches. Germline CDR1 reads DFQATT; CDR2 reads SNEGSKA (reference sequence). The CDR3 spans 12 residues. CDR3 sequence (DNA): TGCAGTGCTAGCGAGCGGGGGGACGAGCAGTACTTC. Amino acid sequence: CSASERGDEQYF.

Notes on this clonotype: A much larger clone differs from this one at a single base, so this may be a read error. The rearrangement joins TRBV13 to TRBJ1-2; 9 nucleotides line up with TRBD1. Trimming at V came to 4 bases and at J to 1 base, leaving 10 bases not matched to a gene. The CDR3 covers 17 residues. The germline gives CDR1 PRHDT, CDR2 FYEKMQ (reference sequence). The CDR3 DNA follows: TGTGCCAGCAGCTCGTCAACCGGGACAGGGAGTAACTATGGCTACACCTTC. Translating it yields CASSSSTGTGSNYGYTF.

Only a few counts were recorded for this clonotype. The V call is TRBV7-9, the J call TRBJ1-2; 7 nucleotides line up with TRBD1. Trimming at V came to 5 bases and at J to 4 bases, leaving 7 bases not matched to a gene. The CDR3 runs 14 residues. Germline CDR1 and CDR2: SEHNR and FQNEAQ (reference sequence). Here the CDR3 DNA reads TGTGCCAGCAGCCCGACAGGGTCCTCCTATGGCTACACCTTC. This translates into CASSPTGSSYGYTF.

Remarks on this clonotype: This may be a read error: a much more frequent sequence differs by one nucleotide. The chain uses TRBV4-3 and TRBJ2-3; TRBD2 agrees at 7 bases. This CDR3 is 16 amino acids long. Germline CDR1 is LGHNA and CDR2 is YSLEER. DNA of the CDR3: TGCGCCAGCAGCCAAGATAAGAGCGGGGCAGTAGATACGCAGTGTTTT. Its translation: CASSQDKSGAVDTQCF.

For this clonotype: It may be a read error: a sequence one base away is much more abundant. CDR3 amino acids: CASSVEDLGERFF. For the CDR3, the DNA is TGTGCCAGCAGCGTAGAGGACTTAGGTGAGCGGTTCTTC. The rearrangement uses TRBV9 and TRBJ2-1; perhaps TRBD2 as D (5 bases). Germline CDR1 SGDLS, CDR2 YYNGEE. The length of the CDR3 is 13 residues. Filled out from reference TRBV9 and TRBJ2-1, the complete variable domain reads DSGVTQTPKHLITATGQRVTLRCSPRSGDLSVYWYQQSLDQGLQFLIQYYNGEERAKGNILERFSAQQFPDLHSELNLSSLELGDSALYFCASSVEDLGERFFGPGTRLTVL.

Many counts were recorded for this clonotype. The chain recombines TRBV3-1 with TRBJ2-5, with 7 bases fitting TRBD2. With V trimmed by 1 base and J by 5 bases, 10 bases remained unmatched. Per the germline V gene, CDR1 is LGHDT and CDR2 is YNNKEL (reference sequence). The CDR3 length is 16 residues. CDR3 residues: CASSQAGSGEFETQYF. Written as DNA, the CDR3 is TGTGCCAGCAGCCAAGCGGGGAGCGGGGAGTTTGAGACCCAGTACTTC.

Regarding this clonotype: Given a much more abundant clone one base away, this may be a read error. In DNA, the CDR3 is TGCAGCGTTGAAGATTCGAGAGGGGGGGTTTACGATGGGCAGTTCTTC. Translating it yields CSVEDSRGGVYDGQFF. The chain couples TRBV29-1 to TRBJ2-1, with a possible D match to TRBD2 (7 bases). Germline CDR1 SQVTM, CDR2 ANQGSEA. V was shortened by 0 bases and J by 12 bases, with 24 bases between the two germline ends. The CDR3 is made up of 16 amino acids.

A few counts support this clonotype. This may come from a read error, since a much larger clone is one base off. The CDR3: CATSDLSGISPDTQCF. The CDR3 DNA reads TGTGCCACCAGTGATTTGTCCGGGATAAGCCCAGATACGCAGTGTTTT. This chain connects TRBV24-1 to TRBJ2-3; TRBD2 might be the D (5 bases). The CDR3 runs 16 residues. CDR1 and CDR2 (germline): KGHDR, SFDVKD.

Of note for this clonotype: A much larger clone sits a single nucleotide away, making a read error possible. V and J are TRBV30 and TRBJ2-7; tentatively, D is TRBD1 or TRBD2 (5 bases each). The CDR3 runs to 16 residues. Trimming stripped 0 bases from V and 3 bases from J, with 18 bases between. CDR1 and CDR2 from the germline V gene are GTSNPN and SVGIG (reference sequence). For the CDR3, the DNA is TGTGCCTGGAGTGTAGGCATTGTAGGGGAGCACTACGAGCAGTACTTC. It codes for CAWSVGIVGEHYEQYF.

Concerning this clonotype itself: This may be a read error: a much more frequent sequence differs by one nucleotide. This chain links TRBV6-2 or TRBV6-3 with TRBJ2-1, with TRBD2 as a possible D gene (5 bases). This CDR3 spans 12 amino acids. CDR1 is MNHEY and CDR2 is SVGEGT in the germline V gene. CDR3 in amino acids: CASSYEGNEQLF. CDR3 coding DNA: TGTGCCAGCAGTTATGAGGGAAATGAGCAGCTCTTC.

This clonotype was counted between two and nine times. This chain links TRBV19 with TRBJ2-1, with D unclear. V lost 3 bases and J lost 2, with 11 bases in between. The CDR3 consists of 15 residues. Germline lookup yields CDR1 LNHDA and CDR2 SQIVND (reference sequence). In DNA form, the CDR3 reads TGTGCCAGTAGTATTGGGCAGACGACCTACAATGAGCAGTTCTTC. Protein: CASSIGQTTYNEQFF.

This clonotype was picked up a small number of times. A much larger clone lies one base from this, so it may be a read error. The gene calls are TRBV7-2 and TRBJ2-7, with unresolved D. This CDR3 has 13 residues. Germline values: CDR1 SGHTA, CDR2 FQGNSA. The CDR3 nucleotides are TGTGCCAGCAGCTTCGGAAGACACTACAAGCAGTACTTC. Translating gives CASSFGRHYKQYF.

This clonotype has at least ten counts. The rearrangement joins TRBV9 to TRBJ1-3; D unclear. Germline V gives CDR1 SGDLS, CDR2 YYNGEE. Trimming left V 4 bases short and J 0 bases short, with 8 bases between. The CDR3 totals 14 residues. The DNA of the CDR3 is TGTGCCAGCAGCCAGGAGGGCTCTGGAAACACCATATATTTT. Its translation: CASSQEGSGNTIYF.

This clonotype was seen at least ten times. V gene TRBV7-9 combines with J gene TRBJ2-3; D perhaps matches TRBD2 (5 bases). Trimming pared 5 bases from V and 3 bases from J, leaving 9 bases between. The germline V gene encodes CDR1 SEHNR and CDR2 FQNEAQ (reference sequence). CDR3 size: 13 residues. CDR3 in DNA: TGTGCCAGCAGCCCGGAGGTTACAGATACGCAGTATTTT. Encoded protein: CASSPEVTDTQYF.